The clone carrying this TCR beta chain was detected only once. A junction boundary mismatches the germline segment, possibly from a read error. Grouping used clinical history reported by participants in a survey and questionnaire. The data derive from a study of blood T cell repertoires in COVID-19. On the study more broadly: From the United States, Italy and Spain came samples of acute and convalescent COVID-19. The analysed material was cDNA or gDNA that came from T cells, B-cell-depleted T cells, or PBMCs.

In the original processing: Reference gene primer amplification gave estimated nucleated cell counts. TCRdb keeps only in-frame clones here, not all; method: immunoSEQ multiplex PCR. V and J calls and clone size come straight from that table; D and trimming were deduced from the DNA. The profile shows around 180,000 clones, 65% to 80% of them singletons. This CDR3 has 16 residues. Per germline, CDR1 SGHAT and CDR2 FQNNGV. The rearrangement links TRBV11-2 to TRBJ2-1, with 13 bases fitting TRBD2. Sequenced sample: PBMCs or T cells enriched from blood (not recorded which). This clonotype was obtained from a woman in her fifties or sixties with acute COVID-19. CDR3 sequence reads: CVSSSPQLAGGNEQFF. CDR3 coding DNA: TGTGTCAGCAGCTCCCCGCAACTAGCGGGGGGGAATGAGCAGTTCTTC.